A selection of T cell receptor beta chains follows, all from one sample in a study of fetal regulatory T cell absence and autoimmunity. Profiled with immunoSEQ multiplex PCR; TCRdb holds only in-frame clones, not every one. The table shows approximately 94,000 clones, with about two thirds occurring only once. The sample comprised pancreas tissue. Receptor source: a male donor with IPEX syndrome. Each CDR3 is given with its conserved first and last residue. A D gene is named only where the DNA matches it firmly. Expanded clones are given a class, and other clones once, few, many or no size at all.

CASSSTNEKLFF TGTGCCAGCAGCTCCACGAACGAAAAACTGTTTTTT TRBV7-9 - TRBJ1-4 -
CASTGLAGATGELFF TGTGCCAGCACCGGACTAGCGGGAGCCACCGGGGAGCTGTTTTTT TRBV2 once TRBJ2-2 TRBD2
CASSQATGREREQFF TGCGCCAGCAGCCAAGCGACAGGGCGGGAGAGGGAGCAGTTCTTC TRBV4-1 - TRBJ2-1 -
CASTQPGGKNTGELFF TGTGCTAGTACTCAACCGGGCGGGAAGAACACCGGGGAGCTGTTTTTT TRBV12-5 - TRBJ2-2 -
CASSRVAGGVTGELFF TGTGCCAGCAGCCGGGTCGCGGGAGGGGTCACCGGGGAGCTGTTTTTT TRBV5-4 - TRBJ2-2 TRBD2
CASSLDRYNEQFF TGTGCCAGCAGCTTAGACCGCTACAATGAGCAGTTCTTC TRBV7-9 - TRBJ2-1 -
CASSLWPGYEQYF TGTGCCAGCAGCTTATGGCCGGGATACGAGCAGTACTTC TRBV7-9 - TRBJ2-7 -
CASSRHLSSYNSPLHF TGCGCCAGCAGCCGCCACTTAAGCTCCTATAATTCACCCCTCCACTTT TRBV4-1 - TRBJ1-6 -
CASSSELVAYEQYF TGTGCCAGCTCCTCCGAGCTGGTCGCCTACGAGCAGTACTTC TRBV18 - TRBJ2-7 -
CASSLQGANYGYTF TGTGCCAGCAGCTTACAGGGGGCTAACTATGGCTACACCTTC TRBV5-6 few TRBJ1-2 TRBD1
CASSLAGGSYEQYF TGCGCCAGCAGCTTAGCGGGGGGCTCCTACGAGCAGTACTTC TRBV5-1 - TRBJ2-7 TRBD2
CASSLRRPPGTDTQYF TGTGCCAGCTCACTTAGGCGGCCTCCGGGCACAGATACGCAGTATTTT TRBV18 - TRBJ2-3 -
CASSLNHWDNNQGGTEAFF TGTGCCAGCAGCTTGAATCATTGGGACAACAATCAAGGGGGCACTGAAGCTTTCTTT TRBV5-6 - TRBJ1-1 -
CASSPPLAGGSTDTQYF TGTGCCAGCAGCCCCCCTCTCGCCGGGGGAAGCACAGATACGCAGTATTTT TRBV7-8 - TRBJ2-3 -
CASSLSTTGELFF TGTGCCAGCAGTTTATCCACCACCGGGGAGCTGTTTTTT TRBV27 few TRBJ2-2 -
CAWSPAKNIQYF TGTGCCTGGAGTCCAGCCAAAAACATTCAGTACTTC TRBV30 - TRBJ2-4 -
CASSLTLGNSPLHF TGTGCCAGCAGTTTAACTCTCGGGAATTCACCCCTCCACTTT TRBV27 few TRBJ1-6 -
CASSEGPTTDTQYF TGTGCCAGCAGTGAAGGGCCAACCACAGATACGCAGTATTTT TRBV2 - TRBJ2-3 -
CAIGDLSGNTIYF TGTGCCATCGGCGATCTCTCTGGAAACACCATATATTTT TRBV10-3 - TRBJ1-3 -
CASSQEGSVADTQYF TGCGCCAGCAGCCAAGAGGGTAGCGTGGCAGATACGCAGTATTTT TRBV4-1 - TRBJ2-3 -
CASSEKVGRNGYTF TGTGCCAGCAGTGAAAAAGTGGGACGGAATGGCTACACCTTC TRBV2 few TRBJ1-2 -
CASSEDPILSGGNTGELFF TGTGCCAGCAGCGAGGACCCTATACTAAGCGGGGGGAACACCGGGGAGCTGTTTTTT TRBV9 - TRBJ2-2 TRBD2
CASSLHRDGYTF TGTGCCAGTAGTCTCCACAGGGATGGCTACACCTTC TRBV19 few TRBJ1-2 -
CASKVRAGGSNEQFF TGTGCCAGCAAGGTTCGGGCGGGAGGGTCCAATGAGCAGTTCTTC TRBV7-2 - TRBJ2-1 TRBD2
CASSLGGKYNEQFF TGTGCCAGCAGCTTAGGGGGGAAGTACAATGAGCAGTTCTTC TRBV11-3 - TRBJ2-1 -
CASSSPSGGRHEQFF TGTGCCAGCAGCTCGCCTAGCGGGGGGAGGCATGAGCAGTTCTTC TRBV13 - TRBJ2-1 TRBD2
CASRQGGSGNTIYF TGCGCCAGTCGACAGGGAGGGTCTGGAAACACCATATATTTT TRBV5-1 - TRBJ1-3 TRBD1
CASRFEGGRRYGYTF TGCGCCAGCAGATTCGAGGGGGGACGGAGATATGGCTACACCTTC TRBV5-1 few TRBJ1-2 -
CSVQAGTGNTIYF TGCAGCGTTCAGGCAGGGACTGGAAACACCATATATTTT TRBV29-1 few TRBJ1-3 -
CASSEHHWGTDTQYF TGTGCCAGCAGCGAACACCATTGGGGCACAGATACGCAGTATTTT TRBV7-2 - TRBJ2-3 -
CASSQYRGHKDGYTF TGCGCCAGCAGCCAGTACAGGGGGCATAAAGATGGCTACACCTTC TRBV4-1 - TRBJ1-2 TRBD1
CASSWGLAGSTDTQYF TGTGCCAGCAGCTGGGGACTAGCGGGTAGCACAGATACGCAGTATTTT TRBV7-8 - TRBJ2-3 TRBD2